This TCR beta chain was obtained from a study of T cell repertoires in cytomegalovirus infection (dated by TCRdb to the late 2010s). Background on the whole study: Alongside well-studied HLA-B-restricted epitopes, the peptide stimulations were aimed at recently identified HLA-C-restricted CMV epitopes, whose presentation resists viral immunomodulation. Donor HLA type was relevant to the analysis, as public TCR beta signatures indicated carriage of CMV infection together with the matching HLA type. Overall study outcomes, separate from this receptor: The ex vivo response was dominated by HLA-C-restricted CMV-specific TCR beta clonotypes, and the single most frequent clonotype in two of eight donors was supplied by these HLA-C-restricted clonotypes. Cumulative frequency of public TCR beta family members discriminated carriers of CMV infection plus the relevant HLA type in this cohort and an independent 352-donor cohort.

The run used an Illumina HiSeq 1500. TCRdb took the public reads, trimmed them with fastp at Q25, ran MiXCR for clone calling and kept in-frame beta chains. Every CDR3 protein is listed once, alongside the most common genes and DNA of its rows. Here the sample has 250,000 to 400,000 distinct CDR3 sequences; 20% to 25% occur a single time. 13% of the sample lies in the top ten. V sheds 4 bases and J sheds 2 bases, leaving 8 bases between their ends. The germline V gene specifies SGHTA as CDR1 and FQGNSA as CDR2. The CDR3, cysteine through phenylalanine, is 13 amino acids long. Here the CDR3 DNA is all that survives: 39 bases in frame from base 1. In the paper's terms, the treatment or condition label means: in vitro stimulation with specific CMV peptide epitopes to enrich CMV-specific T cells. This clonotype was detected ten times or more. Its antigen is unknown. The record has no base qualities; no much larger clone is one base away.

The receptor was isolated from a human donor in good health (CMV status not recorded). Some clones in this sample may be carry-over from other donors' samples. The chain couples TRBV7-2 to TRBJ1-2; there is no confident call for the D gene. The starting material was cultured PBMCs, obtained from culture after CMV antigen stimulation. The DNA reads as follows: TGTGCCAGCAGCTCCCATTACAACTATGGCTACACCTTC. Translation gives CASSSHYNYGYTF.